The following is a T cell receptor (beta chain) sequence with its context. Its cognate antigen is unknown. Reverse transcription of extracted RNA yielded cDNA, which provided the sequencing template. TCRdb keeps only in-frame clones here, not all; method: immunoSEQ multiplex PCR. This sample has around 300,000 clones, with around 64% found just once. Treatment meaning: oral pan-JAK inhibitor, 5-10 mg twice daily. This record comes from a study of CD8+ T cells in alopecia areata. Turning to the study itself: Once tofacitinib had been taken for 6 to 18 months, 6 months off drug followed. Disease severity was quantified as SALT score of affected scalp area.

Notes on the study in general: Having one nonresponder leaves uncertain how baseline CD8+ expansion relates to response. With patients, TCR sharing proved less clear than in mice, a difference possibly related to HLA.

The germline CDR1 and CDR2 sequences are LNHNV and YYDKDF (reference sequence). The V gene lost 5 bases and the J gene lost 7 bases, with 8 bases spanning the gap. The CDR3 runs 12 residues. Sample: CD4+ T cells sorted from blood, taken around week 54, from a patient treated with tofacitinib. The clonotype originates from a human donor with alopecia areata. The rearrangement links TRBV15 to TRBJ2-2; possibly TRBD2 for D (5 bases). CDR3 residues: CATSLGVGELFF. CDR3 nucleotides: TGTGCCACCAGCCTCGGGGTCGGGGAGCTGTTTTTT.